This T cell receptor beta chain was sequenced in a study of T-cell reconstitution after alpha-beta-depleted transplantation in children. For TCRbeta, the library was prepared with unique molecular identifiers. TCRdb recomputed calls from the PCR reads with MiXCR, one row per CDR3 protein. Of roughly 590,000 distinct CDR3 sequences listed, 15% to 20% are singletons. As to this clonotype: The germline gene is not matched at one end of the junction; a read error may be the cause.

The CDR3 is made up of 15 amino acids. Germline assignment: CDR1 MNHEY and CDR2 SVGAGI. Sequenced here: PBMCs from the stem cell graft donor, sampled from the stem cell graft. The J gene is TRBJ2-7, the V gene TRBV6-5; 8 nucleotides match TRBD2. The TCR originated in a human donor who donated a stem cell graft to a child with acute myeloid leukemia. In nucleotides, the CDR3 is TGTGCGAGCAGGATAAGCGGGGGTACTACCTACGAGCAGTACTTC. Protein sequence: CASRISGGTTYEQYF.